The T cell receptor beta chain described here comes from a study of cytomegalovirus exposure and HLA in healthy donors. General study findings and limits: Presence/absence analyses took donor sequencing depth as roughly uniform. TCR sequences were mostly rare, though some public TCRs occurred in many donors. Further analysis, carried out later, found HLA-associated TCR beta chains more clonally expanded than equally common other chains.

The donors were healthy bone marrow donors. On this clone: No antigen is known for it.

This CDR3 has 12 residues. Germline V gives CDR1 SQVTM, CDR2 ANQGSEA. Unmatched junction bases numbered 5, after V lost 7 bases and J lost 2 bases. The PCR had 60 Vbeta and 13 Jbeta primers. Only in-frame clones appear in the TCRdb table, and some are missing; sequencing was by immunoSEQ multiplex PCR. The top ten hold roughly 1.3% of the sample, which has more than 110,000 clones, roughly 76% seen once. The V and J genes are TRBV29-1 and TRBJ2-7, with 7 bases identical to TRBD1. This clonotype was sampled from a woman between 35 and 50 years old in good health and CMV-seronegative. Sample: PBMCs. CDR3 residues: CSAGGRTYEQYV. The CDR3 bases are TGCAGCGCAGGGGGTAGGACCTACGAGCAGTACGTC.